The 7 T cell receptor beta chains presented below share a single source sample, sequenced in a study of cytomegalovirus exposure and HLA in healthy donors. The PCR ran on 60 Vbeta and 13 Jbeta primers. Libraries were prepared by immunoSEQ multiplex PCR; TCRdb keeps only in-frame clonotypes and omits some of them. This table has 210,000 or so clones, 75% to 80% appearing once. Sequenced: PBMCs. The receptors were sampled from a woman younger than 45 in good health and CMV-seropositive.

This clone has just a few counts. The genes are TRBV10-3 and TRBJ1-1, with 7 bases identical to TRBD1. Germline V gene lookup returns CDR1 ENHRY and CDR2 SYGVKD. CDR3 size: 13 residues. V dropped 11 bases and J dropped 11; count of bases not matched to a gene: 17. CDR3 coding DNA: TGTGCCGCAGGAGACGGGACAGCCGCTGGTGCTTTCTTT. Its protein product is CAAGDGTAAGAFF.

The rearrangement uses TRBV28 and TRBJ2-5; perhaps TRBD2 as D (5 bases). V was cut by 6 bases and J by 1 base, with 12 bases left in between. The CDR3 totals 14 residues. Per germline, CDR1 MDHEN and CDR2 SYDVKM. The CDR3 spells CASRFRSGQETQYF. The CDR3 nucleotides are TGTGCCAGCAGGTTTAGGAGCGGCCAAGAGACCCAGTACTTC. Using reference TRBV28 and TRBJ2-5 for the parts outside the CDR3, the full variable domain is DVKVTQSSRYLVKRTGEKVFLECVQDMDHENMFWYRQDPGLGLRLIYFSYDVKMKEKGDIPEGYSVSREKKERFSLILESASTNQTSMYLCASRFRSGQETQYFGPGTRLLVL.

V is TRBV19 and J is TRBJ2-5; no reliable D call. In germline, CDR1 is LNHDA, CDR2 SQIVND (reference sequence). V lost 4 bases and J 2 bases, leaving 8 bases between the germline ends. The CDR3 spans 13 residues. This CDR3 is CASSTVTQETQYF. In DNA, the CDR3 is TGTGCCAGTAGTACCGTAACTCAAGAGACCCAGTACTTC.

This chain connects TRBV5-4 to TRBJ1-2; TRBD1 matches at 8 bases. Per germline, CDR1 SGHNT and CDR2 YYREEE (reference sequence). This CDR3 comprises 15 residues. The J segment lost 2 bases and the V segment lost 5 bases, leaving 8 bases of the junction unmatched. The CDR3 DNA reads as TGTGCCAGCAGTCCTCCAGGGGGCTCAAACTATGGCTACACCTTC. Encoded protein: CASSPPGGSNYGYTF.

The chain combines TRBV28 with TRBJ1-2; D gene uncertain. The V gene lost 7 bases and the J gene lost 8 bases, with 20 bases spanning the gap. CDR1 is MDHEN, CDR2 SYDVKM, per germline. CDR3 length: 14 amino acids. DNA for the CDR3: TGTGCCAGCACCCTGGGTTATGACTTGAGGGGCTACACCTTC. Its translation: CASTLGYDLRGYTF.

This clone showed up just a few times. The chain employs TRBV5-1 and TRBJ1-5; no definite D call. CDR1 is SGHRS and CDR2 is YFSETQ in the germline V gene. Trimming removed 5 bases at V and 0 bases at J, with 6 bases between. CDR3 length equals 13 residues. As DNA, the CDR3 is TGCGCCAGCAGGCAGGATAGCAATCAGCCCCAGCATTTT. This sequence encodes CASRQDSNQPQHF.

The chain links TRBV5-6 to TRBJ2-3; no definite D call. Germline values: CDR1 SGHDT, CDR2 YYEEEE. Trimming left V 3 bases short and J 0 bases short, with 5 bases between. This CDR3 region has 13 residues. The CDR3 DNA reads as TGTGCCAGCAGCTCCACTAGCACAGATACGCAGTATTTT. Its translation: CASSSTSTDTQYF.